The TCR beta chain under discussion was sequenced for a study of blood T cell repertoires in COVID-19. The assay was immunoSEQ multiplex PCR, and TCRdb's table has in-frame clones only and misses some. The sample holds about 250,000 clones; roughly 80% are singletons and the top ten take more than 3%. Participant age was about 18 to 100 years, and participants resided in fewer than 30 US areas. With 4 bases clipped from V and 7 bases from J, the junction kept 9 bases outside the gene matches. Germline assignment: CDR1 LGHDT and CDR2 YNNKEL (reference sequence). The CDR3 covers 15 residues. Sequences were obtained from PBMCs or T cells enriched from blood (not recorded which). The rearrangement joins TRBV3-1 (or the pseudogene TRBV3-2) to TRBJ2-2; 7 bases are a match to TRBD2. The origin of this receptor is a man aged 50-60 years who had recovered from COVID-19. This CDR3 reads CASSRGGSSVGELFF. CDR3 DNA: TGTGCCAGCAGCCGAGGCGGGAGCTCCGTCGGGGAGCTGTTTTTT.